This T cell receptor beta chain was documented in a study of blood T cell repertoires in COVID-19. Study context: PBMCs, B-cell-depleted T cells, or T cells were the source of the cDNA or gDNA that made up the material.

In the study's own analysis: Cell counts per sample came from amplifying reference gene primers. Profiling relied on immunoSEQ multiplex PCR, and the TCRdb table lists in-frame clones only, not all of them. That table furnishes V, J and clone size, whereas the DNA furnished D and trimming. Seen here are 65,000 or so clones, roughly four fifths observed once, and the top ten hold 14% to 15%. The CDR3 has 16 amino acids. Trimming cost V 5 bases and J 1 base, with 15 bases left between them. Germline CDR1 is MNHNY and CDR2 is SVGAGI (reference sequence). The clonotype originates from a man at least 80 years old with acute or convalescent COVID-19. The sample comprised peripheral blood. The V gene is TRBV6-6, the J gene TRBJ1-5; D may be TRBD1 (6 bases). The CDR3 sequence is CASSGKQGVSNQPQHF. The CDR3 coding sequence is TGTGCCAGCAGTGGAAAACAGGGCGTGAGCAATCAGCCCCAGCATTTT.